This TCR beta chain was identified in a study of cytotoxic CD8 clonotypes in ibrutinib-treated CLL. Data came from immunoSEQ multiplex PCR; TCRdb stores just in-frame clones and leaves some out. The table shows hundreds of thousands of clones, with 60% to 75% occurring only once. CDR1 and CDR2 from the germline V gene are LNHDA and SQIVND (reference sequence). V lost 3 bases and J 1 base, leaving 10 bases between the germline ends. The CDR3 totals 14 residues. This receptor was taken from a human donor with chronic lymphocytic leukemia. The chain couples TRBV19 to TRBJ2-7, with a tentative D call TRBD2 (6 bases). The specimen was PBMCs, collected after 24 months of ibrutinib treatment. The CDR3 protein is CASSISGFSYEQYF. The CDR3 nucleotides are TGTGCCAGTAGTATTAGCGGTTTTTCCTACGAGCAGTACTTC.